This T cell receptor (beta chain) was captured by sequencing in a study of blood T cell repertoires in COVID-19. About the study: Sources were T cells, B-cell-depleted T cells, or PBMCs; the material itself was cDNA or gDNA.

V was shortened by 6 bases and J by 3 bases, with 15 bases between the two germline ends. CDR1 is MNHEY, CDR2 SVGAGI, per germline. There are 15 residues in the CDR3. As originally analysed: Estimated nucleated cell counts came from reference gene primer amplification. The data were produced by immunoSEQ multiplex PCR, yet TCRdb's version contains in-frame clones alone and is incomplete. D and trimming come from the DNA, and the V and J calls and clone size come from that table. The table has about 230,000 clones, about 87% seen once. Recruits, aged roughly 18 to 90 years, lived in roughly 22 US areas. Participant-given clinical history determined each cohort assignment. The sample holds many counts of this clone.

The receptor comes from a woman between 35 and 50 years old with acute COVID-19. V usage is TRBV6-5 and J usage is TRBJ1-5; tentative D call: TRBD1 (6 bases). The specimen was PBMCs or T cells enriched from blood (not recorded which). CDR3 coding DNA: TGTGCCAGCAGACCCAACTACAGGGTCAATCAGCCCCAGCATTTT. Its translation: CASRPNYRVNQPQHF.